This record covers a single T cell receptor beta chain. The data originate from a study of blood T cell repertoires in COVID-19. At the level of the study: Researchers got acute and convalescent COVID-19 samples from the United States, Italy and Spain. PBMCs, B-cell-depleted T cells, or T cells provided the cDNA or gDNA that made up the material.

Per germline, CDR1 MGHDK and CDR2 SYGVNS. The CDR3 has 16 residues. Trimming took 1 base from V and 4 from J; bases not matched to a gene: 6. In the study's own analysis: For nucleated cells, counts were estimated from reference gene primer amplification. Assay used: immunoSEQ multiplex PCR; TCRdb lists only in-frame clones, some missing. Clone size and the V and J calls come from that table; the DNA yielded D and trimming. The data contain 150,000 to 200,000 clones, around 89% of them singletons. The chain couples TRBV25-1 to TRBJ2-3, with 9 bases aligning to TRBD1. Sequenced material: peripheral blood. This receptor was taken from a man aged 18 to 30 who had recovered from COVID-19. In DNA form, the CDR3 reads TGTGCCAGCAGTGAATCGGGACAGGGAGGAGCAGATACGCAGTATTTT. Residues: CASSESGQGGADTQYF.